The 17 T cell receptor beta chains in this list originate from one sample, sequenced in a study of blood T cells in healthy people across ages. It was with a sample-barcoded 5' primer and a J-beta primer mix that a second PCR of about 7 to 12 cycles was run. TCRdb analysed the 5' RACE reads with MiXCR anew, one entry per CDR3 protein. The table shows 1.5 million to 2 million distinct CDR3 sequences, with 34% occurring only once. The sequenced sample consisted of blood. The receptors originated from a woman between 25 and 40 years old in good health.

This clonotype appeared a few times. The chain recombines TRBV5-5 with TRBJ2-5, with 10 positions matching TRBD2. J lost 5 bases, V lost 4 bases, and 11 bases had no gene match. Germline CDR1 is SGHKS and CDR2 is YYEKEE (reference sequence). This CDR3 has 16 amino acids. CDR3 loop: CASSISRAGGSETQYF. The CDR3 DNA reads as TGTGCCAGCAGCATTTCGCGAGCGGGGGGGTCGGAGACCCAGTACTTC.

The CDR3 DNA is TGTGCCAGCAGTTTGACAGCCTCTGGAAACACCATATATTTT. Translating it yields CASSLTASGNTIYF. The chain couples TRBV6-5 to TRBJ1-3, with D possibly matching TRBD1 (5 bases). V was trimmed by 4 bases and J by 0 bases, leaving 7 bases between them. This CDR3 contains 14 residues. In germline, CDR1 is MNHEY, CDR2 SVGAGI.

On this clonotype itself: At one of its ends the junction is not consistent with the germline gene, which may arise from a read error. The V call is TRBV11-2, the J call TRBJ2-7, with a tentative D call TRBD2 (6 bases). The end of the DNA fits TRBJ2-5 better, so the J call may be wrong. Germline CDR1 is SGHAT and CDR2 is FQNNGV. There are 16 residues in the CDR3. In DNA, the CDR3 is TGTGCCGGCAGCTCCAGGATGCGGGACGGGCATCAGACCCAGTACTTC. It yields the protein CAGSSRMRDGHQTQYF.

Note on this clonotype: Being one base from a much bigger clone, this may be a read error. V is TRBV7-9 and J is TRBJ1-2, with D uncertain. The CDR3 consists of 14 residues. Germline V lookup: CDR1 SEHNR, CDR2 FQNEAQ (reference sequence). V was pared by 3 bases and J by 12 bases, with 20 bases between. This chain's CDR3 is CASSLARREGGHTF. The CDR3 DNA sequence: TGTGCCAGCAGCTTGGCCCGAAGGGAGGGAGGCCACACCTTC.

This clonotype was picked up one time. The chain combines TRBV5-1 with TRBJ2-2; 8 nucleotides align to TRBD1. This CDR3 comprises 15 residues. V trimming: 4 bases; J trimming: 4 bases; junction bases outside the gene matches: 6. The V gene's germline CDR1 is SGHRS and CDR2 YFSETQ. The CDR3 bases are TGCGCCAGCAGCCCGGGACAGGAGTCCACCGGGGAGCTGTTTTTT. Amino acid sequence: CASSPGQESTGELFF.

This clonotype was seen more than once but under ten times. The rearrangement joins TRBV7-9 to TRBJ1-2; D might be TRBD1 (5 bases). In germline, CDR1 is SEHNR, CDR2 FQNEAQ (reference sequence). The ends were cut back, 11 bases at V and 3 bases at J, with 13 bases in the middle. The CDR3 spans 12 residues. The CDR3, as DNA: TGTGCCTCCCAGGGTGGGGACTATGGCTACACCTTC. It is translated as CASQGGDYGYTF.

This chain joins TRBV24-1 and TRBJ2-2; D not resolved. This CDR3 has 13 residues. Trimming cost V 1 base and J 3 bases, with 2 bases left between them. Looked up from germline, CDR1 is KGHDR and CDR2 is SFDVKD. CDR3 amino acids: CATSDFDTGELFF. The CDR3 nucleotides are TGTGCCACCAGTGATTTCGACACCGGGGAGCTGTTTTTT.

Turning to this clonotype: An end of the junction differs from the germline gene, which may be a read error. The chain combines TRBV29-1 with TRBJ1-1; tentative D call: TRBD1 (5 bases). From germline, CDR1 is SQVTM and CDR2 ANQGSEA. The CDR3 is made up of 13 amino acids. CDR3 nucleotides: TGCAGCGTTGCCAGACAGAGGAACGCTGAAGCTTTCTTT. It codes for CSVARQRNAEAFF.

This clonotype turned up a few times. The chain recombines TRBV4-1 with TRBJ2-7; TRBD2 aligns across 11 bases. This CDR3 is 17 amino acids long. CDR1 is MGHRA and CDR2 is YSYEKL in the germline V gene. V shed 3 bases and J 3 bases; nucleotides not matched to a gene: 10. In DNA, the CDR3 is TGCGCCAGCAGCCATTCGTCTAGCGGGGGGCCCTTCTACGAGCAGTACTTC. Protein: CASSHSSSGGPFYEQYF.

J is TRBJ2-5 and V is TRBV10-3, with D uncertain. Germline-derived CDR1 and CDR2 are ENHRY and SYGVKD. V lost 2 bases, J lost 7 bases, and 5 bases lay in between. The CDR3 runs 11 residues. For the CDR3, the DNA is TGTGCCATCAGTGAGGCTGGGACCCAGTACTTC. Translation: CAISEAGTQYF.

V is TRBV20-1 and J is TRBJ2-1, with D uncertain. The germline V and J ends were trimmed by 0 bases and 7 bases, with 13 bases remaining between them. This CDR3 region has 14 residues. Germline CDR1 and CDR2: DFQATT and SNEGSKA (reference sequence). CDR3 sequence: CSARESWMANEQFF. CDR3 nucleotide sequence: TGCAGTGCTAGAGAATCCTGGATGGCTAATGAGCAGTTCTTC.

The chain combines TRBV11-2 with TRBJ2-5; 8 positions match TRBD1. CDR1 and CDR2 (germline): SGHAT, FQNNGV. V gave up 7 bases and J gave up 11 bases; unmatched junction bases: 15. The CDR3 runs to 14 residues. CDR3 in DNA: TGTGCCAGCACCCTTCGGACAGGGAACAATGAGCAGTACTTC. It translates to CASTLRTGNNEQYF. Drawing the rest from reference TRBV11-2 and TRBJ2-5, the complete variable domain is EAGVAQSPRYKIIEKRQSVAFWCNPISGHATLYWYQQILGQGPKLLIQFQNNGVVDDSQLPKDRFSAERLKGVDSTLKIQPAKLEDSAVYLCASTLRTGNNEQYFGPGTRLLVL.

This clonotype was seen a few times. In DNA, the CDR3 is TGTGCCAGCAGCAGGACGGGGGGCCCCCAAAATGAGCAGTTCTTC. It codes for CASSRTGGPQNEQFF. The rearrangement joins TRBV12-3 or TRBV12-4 to TRBJ2-1; tentatively, D is TRBD2 (7 bases). The CDR3 runs to 15 residues. V lost 6 bases and J 7 bases, leaving 19 bases between the germline ends.

The CDR3 spells CASSWTEYQPQHF. For the CDR3, the DNA is TGTGCCAGCAGTTGGACTGAATATCAGCCCCAGCATTTT. V usage is TRBV6-2 or TRBV6-3 and J usage is TRBJ1-5; no reliable D call. This CDR3 has 13 residues. Germline-derived CDR1 and CDR2 are MNHEY and SVGEGT. Trimming stripped 4 bases from V and 5 bases from J, with 9 bases between.

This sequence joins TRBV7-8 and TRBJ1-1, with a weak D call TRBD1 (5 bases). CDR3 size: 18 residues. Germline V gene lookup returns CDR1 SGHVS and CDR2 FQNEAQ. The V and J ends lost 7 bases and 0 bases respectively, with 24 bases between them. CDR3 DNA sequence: TGTGCCAGCACTGAAACAGGCGCCGGCCCGTCTATGAACACTGAAGCTTTCTTT. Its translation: CASTETGAGPSMNTEAFF. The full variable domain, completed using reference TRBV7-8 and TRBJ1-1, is GAGVSQSPRYKVAKRGQDVALRCDPISGHVSLFWYQQALGQGPEFLTYFQNEAQLDKSGLPSDRFFAERPEGSVSTLKIQRTQQEDSAVYLCASTETGAGPSMNTEAFFGQGTRLTVV.

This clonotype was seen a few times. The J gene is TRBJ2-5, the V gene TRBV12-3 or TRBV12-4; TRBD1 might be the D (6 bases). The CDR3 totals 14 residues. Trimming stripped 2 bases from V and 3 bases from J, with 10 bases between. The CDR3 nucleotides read TGTGCCAGCAGTTTAAGAGGGGGAAAAGAGACCCAGTACTTC. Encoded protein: CASSLRGGKETQYF.

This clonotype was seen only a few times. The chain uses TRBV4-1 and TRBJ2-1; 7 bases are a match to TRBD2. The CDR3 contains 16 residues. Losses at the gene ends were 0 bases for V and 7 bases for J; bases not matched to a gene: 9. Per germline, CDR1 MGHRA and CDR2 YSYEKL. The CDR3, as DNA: TGCGCCAGCAGCCAAGAGTCGGCGGGAGCTAGAAATGAGCAGTTCTTC. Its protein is CASSQESAGARNEQFF.